This TCR beta chain was documented in a study of cytomegalovirus exposure and HLA in healthy donors. Study-wide results and limits: Apart from CMV serostatus, no immune exposure information was available. Earlier analysis looked at TCR beta V segments, and most were productive about 90% or about 30% of the time.

This PCR relied on a set of 60 Vbeta primers and 13 Jbeta primers. Here immunoSEQ multiplex PCR was the method, and the copy in TCRdb shows in-frame clones only, minus some. This sample has 150,000 to 250,000 clones, with 60% to 85% found just once. The V gene lost 3 bases and the J gene lost 4 bases, with 24 bases spanning the gap. This CDR3 region has 19 residues. Germline V lookup: CDR1 LGHNA, CDR2 YSLEER. A remark on this clone: What it recognizes is unknown.

The TCR originated in a girl aged 10-17 years in good health and CMV-seropositive. This rearrangement joins TRBV4-3 to TRBJ1-4; D might be TRBD1 (6 bases). What was sequenced was PBMCs. The CDR3 is CASSHVLGQRPGGNEKLFF. CDR3 DNA: TGCGCCAGCAGCCATGTCCTTGGACAGAGACCGGGGGGTAATGAAAAACTGTTTTTT.